This TCR beta chain was captured in a study of OX40 agonist ivuxolimab in advanced cancers. Using immunoSEQ multiplex PCR, the repertoire was profiled, and TCRdb retains in-frame clones only, with some absent. The sample has 35,000 to 55,000 clones, roughly 82% seen once; the top ten hold more than 2%. The length of the CDR3 is 18 residues. Germline lookup yields CDR1 MDHEN and CDR2 SYDVKM. The V gene lost 6 bases and the J gene lost 2 bases, with 26 bases spanning the gap. Exclusion of a patient followed from autoimmune disease history or systemic immunosuppression. The receptor comes from an adult with an advanced solid tumor such as melanoma, head and neck, liver or kidney cancer. The chain couples TRBV28 to TRBJ2-7, with D perhaps matching TRBD2 (6 bases). The material sequenced was CD4+ or CD8+ T cells sorted from blood, taken in a trial of the OX40 agonist ivuxolimab. CDR3 residues: CASRGRRDRRISTYEQYF. The CDR3, as DNA: TGTGCCAGCAGGGGAAGGCGGGATCGGAGAATCTCAACCTACGAGCAGTACTTC.